One sample yielded the 30 T cell receptor beta chains listed below, sequenced in a study of blood T cell repertoires in COVID-19. Sequencing was performed with immunoSEQ multiplex PCR; in TCRdb, only in-frame clones are kept and a portion is missing. The sample contains 200,000 to 250,000 clones, roughly 84% of which appear only once. Specimen: peripheral blood. The receptors were sampled from a woman aged 25 to 39 who had recovered from COVID-19.

The V gene is TRBV4-1, the J gene TRBJ2-7; D is possibly TRBD1 (6 bases). Looked up from germline, CDR1 is MGHRA and CDR2 is YSYEKL. The CDR3 spans 14 residues. The V end lost 1 base, the J end lost 2 bases, and 9 bases lay between the germline ends. The CDR3 region is CASSQGGRAYEQYF. The CDR3 DNA follows: TGCGCCAGCAGCCAAGGGGGGCGGGCCTACGAGCAGTACTTC.

V and J are TRBV3-1 (or the pseudogene TRBV3-2) and TRBJ2-2, with D possibly being TRBD2 (5 bases). Germline assignment: CDR1 LGHDT and CDR2 YNNKEL (reference sequence). V gave up 2 bases and J gave up 5 bases, with 6 bases separating them. The CDR3 is made up of 13 amino acids. CDR3 sequence (DNA): TGTGCCAGCAGCCAATGGGAGACCGGGGAGCTGTTTTTT. Translation: CASSQWETGELFF.

The rearrangement links TRBV4-1 to TRBJ2-5; TRBD1 matches 9 bases. CDR3 length: 15 amino acids. Germline V gene data show CDR1 as MGHRA and CDR2 as YSYEKL. J lost 5 bases, V lost 1 base, and 5 bases had no gene match. CDR3 in DNA: TGCGCCAGCAGCCAAGGGACAGGGGAGAGGGAGACCCAGTACTTC. Translating gives CASSQGTGERETQYF.

The chain links TRBV2 to TRBJ2-5; D might be TRBD2 (5 bases). Trimming pared 1 base from V and 5 bases from J, leaving 8 bases between. The CDR3 loop spans 13 amino acids. Germline V gene lookup returns CDR1 SNHLY and CDR2 FYNNEI. CDR3 residues: CASSEGRLETQYF. CDR3 DNA sequence: TGTGCCAGCAGTGAAGGGAGGTTGGAGACCCAGTACTTC.

V is TRBV29-1 and J is TRBJ2-6; TRBD2 might be the D (5 bases). Germline CDR1 reads SQVTM; CDR2 reads ANQGSEA. The CDR3 sequence is 15 residues long. The V end lost 3 bases, the J end lost 2 bases, and 11 bases lay between the germline ends. This CDR3 is CSVESSGTGANVLTF. The CDR3 nucleotides read TGCAGCGTTGAGTCTTCGGGGACTGGGGCCAACGTCCTGACTTTC. Supplemented by reference TRBV29-1 and TRBJ2-6, the full variable domain reads SAVISQKPSRDICQRGTSLTIQCQVDSQVTMMFWYRQQPGQSLTLIATANQGSEATYESGFVIDKFPISRPNLTFSTLTVSNMSPEDSSIYLCSVESSGTGANVLTFGAGSRLTVL.

The rearrangement uses TRBV3-1 (or the pseudogene TRBV3-2) and TRBJ2-5; a possible D gene is TRBD1 (6 bases). Germline values: CDR1 LGHDT, CDR2 YNNKEL (reference sequence). The length of the CDR3 is 14 residues. Deletions cut 6 bases from V and 5 bases from J, with 16 bases between. CDR3 nucleotides: TGTGCCAGCAGGACGAAAGGGGGTCGGGAGACCCAGTACTTC. Translated: CASRTKGGRETQYF.

The V and J genes are TRBV6-5 and TRBJ2-5, with D possibly matching TRBD1 (6 bases). Deletions cut 2 bases from V and 5 bases from J, with 15 bases between. The CDR3 has 15 amino acids. CDR1 MNHEY and CDR2 SVGAGI come from the germline V gene. The CDR3 sequence: CASSYLGRGGETQYF. The CDR3 DNA is TGTGCCAGCAGTTACCTGGGCAGGGGTGGGGAGACCCAGTACTTC.

V gene TRBV2 combines with J gene TRBJ2-7, with D tentatively TRBD2 (5 bases). The CDR3 is 12 residues long. From germline, CDR1 is SNHLY and CDR2 FYNNEI. V lost 9 bases and J 7 bases, leaving 16 bases between the germline ends. CDR3 coding DNA: TGTGCCAGTGGTGGAGGTATAATTGAGCAGTACTTC. Residues: CASGGGIIEQYF.

The chain recombines TRBV18 with TRBJ2-7; 9 bases align to TRBD1. Germline V CDR1 and CDR2: KGHSH, LQKENI. Trimming at V came to 2 bases and at J to 3 bases, leaving 11 bases not matched to a gene. CDR3 length: 17 residues. CDR3 DNA sequence: TGTGCCAGCTCACCAAAACGGCTGGGGACAGGGATCTACGAGCAGTACTTC. Protein product: CASSPKRLGTGIYEQYF. Drawing the rest from reference TRBV18 and TRBJ2-7, the complete variable domain is NAGVMQNPRHLVRRRGQEARLRCSPMKGHSHVYWYRQLPEEGLKFMVYLQKENIIDESGMPKERFSAEFPKEGPSILRIQQVVRGDSAAYFCASSPKRLGTGIYEQYFGPGTRLTVT.

This clone was observed a handful of times. The rearrangement joins TRBV4-1 to TRBJ2-7; 10 bases are shared with TRBD2. Germline V gene lookup returns CDR1 MGHRA and CDR2 YSYEKL. V trimming: 4 bases; J trimming: 5 bases; junction bases outside the gene matches: 8. The CDR3 length is 15 residues. CDR3 nucleotides: TGCGCCAGCAGCCCATTAGCGGGAGGACGTGACGAGCAGTACTTC. It specifies CASSPLAGGRDEQYF.

In DNA form, the CDR3 reads TGCGCCAGCAGCTCGGGGACTCTGAGCTCCTACAATGAGCAGTTCTTC. Translated: CASSSGTLSSYNEQFF. V and J are TRBV5-1 and TRBJ2-1; tentative D call: TRBD2 (6 bases). The CDR3 totals 16 residues. V dropped 3 bases and J dropped 0 bases, with 13 bases sitting between them. Germline lookup yields CDR1 SGHRS and CDR2 YFSETQ.

Remarks on this clone: The junction does not match germline at one end; this may be a read error. The V and J genes are TRBV2 and TRBJ2-1; D not certain. The CDR3 runs 14 residues. CDR1 SNHLY and CDR2 FYNNEI come from the germline V gene. The CDR3 loop is CASSVMRSSNEQFF. CDR3 bases: TGTGCCAGCAGTGTAATGCGCTCCTCCAATGAGCAGTTCTTC. The whole variable domain, remainder taken from reference TRBV2 and TRBJ2-1, is EPEVTQTPSHQVTQMGQEVILRCVPISNHLYFYWYRQILGQKVEFLVSFYNNEISEKSEIFDDQFSVERPDGSNFTLKIRSTKLEDSAMYFCASSVMRSSNEQFFGPGTRLTVL.

The genes are TRBV7-3 and TRBJ2-1; no reliable D call. Germline CDR1 is SGHTA and CDR2 is FQGTGA. CDR3 length equals 13 residues. Trimming took 3 bases from V and 3 from J, leaving 6 bases between them. This CDR3 is CASSLSYYNEQFF. DNA for the CDR3: TGTGCCAGCAGCTTGAGCTACTACAATGAGCAGTTCTTC.

The rearrangement links TRBV5-1 to TRBJ2-3; D remains unclear. The ends were cut back, 2 bases at V and 0 bases at J, with 13 bases in the middle. Germline assignment: CDR1 SGHRS and CDR2 YFSETQ. The CDR3 is 16 residues long. The CDR3 loop is CASSFNPSLSTDTQYF. DNA for the CDR3: TGCGCCAGCAGCTTCAACCCGAGCCTTAGCACAGATACGCAGTATTTT.

The V call is TRBV30, the J call TRBJ2-1; D not resolved. Germline CDR1 GTSNPN, CDR2 SVGIG (reference sequence). V lost 3 bases, J lost 5 bases, and 14 bases lay in between. This CDR3 contains 14 residues. DNA for the CDR3: TGTGCCTGGAGATCTGGAGTCAGCCACAATGAGCAGTTCTTC. This gives the protein CAWRSGVSHNEQFF.

This chain connects TRBV29-1 to TRBJ2-1; a possible D gene is TRBD1 (5 bases). The CDR3 covers 15 residues. V was cut by 4 bases and J by 10 bases, with 23 bases left in between. Per the germline V gene, CDR1 is SQVTM and CDR2 is ANQGSEA. The CDR3 protein is CSVAPTNNRFGEQFF. The CDR3 coding sequence is TGCAGCGTTGCCCCTACAAATAACAGGTTTGGGGAGCAGTTCTTC.

The rearrangement joins TRBV6-2 or TRBV6-3 to TRBJ2-7, with 8 bases identical to TRBD2. Germline V gene lookup returns CDR1 MNHEY and CDR2 SVGEGT. Trimming cost V 4 bases and J 5 bases; bases outside gene matches: 10. The CDR3 is made up of 15 amino acids. The chain's CDR3 is CASSLVFSGMDEQYF. Written as DNA, the CDR3 is TGTGCCAGCAGTTTAGTTTTTAGCGGGATGGACGAGCAGTACTTC.

This CDR3 is CASTSGTGRNQPQHF. In nucleotides, the CDR3 is TGTGCCAGCACTTCCGGGACAGGACGTAATCAGCCCCAGCATTTT. This chain connects TRBV28 to TRBJ1-5; 8 bases match TRBD1. The CDR3 length is 15 residues. Germline CDR1 and CDR2: MDHEN and SYDVKM. The V and J ends lost 7 bases and 4 bases, in that order; junction bases with no gene match: 9.

The V gene is TRBV7-9, the J gene TRBJ2-5; the D gene is possibly TRBD1 (5 bases). The CDR3 loop spans 14 amino acids. The ends were cut back, 1 base at V and 5 bases at J, with 11 bases in the middle. Germline loops: CDR1 SEHNR, CDR2 FQNEAQ (reference sequence). CDR3 amino acids: CASSLESGLETQYF. The DNA of the CDR3 is TGTGCCAGCAGCTTAGAATCAGGGCTTGAGACCCAGTACTTC.

This sequence joins TRBV4-1 and TRBJ2-7, with D possibly TRBD2 on 5 matching bases. CDR1 MGHRA and CDR2 YSYEKL come from the germline V gene. V was clipped by 0 bases and J by 4 bases, with 7 bases between them. The CDR3 is made up of 13 amino acids. CDR3 protein: CASSQERAYEQYF. The CDR3 DNA sequence: TGCGCCAGCAGCCAAGAGCGGGCGTACGAGCAGTACTTC.

The genes are TRBV5-4 and TRBJ2-1, with TRBD1 identical over 8 bases. The CDR3 sequence is 14 residues long. From germline, CDR1 is SGHNT and CDR2 YYREEE (reference sequence). V shed 4 bases and J 6 bases; nucleotides not matched to a gene: 6. DNA of the CDR3: TGTGCCAGCAGCCCGACGGACAGGGTCAATGAGCAGTTCTTC. This translates into CASSPTDRVNEQFF.

This clone was recorded at least ten times. The V call is TRBV2, the J call TRBJ1-6, with no clear D. V was clipped by 7 bases and J by 10 bases, with 11 bases between them. This CDR3 comprises 12 residues. The germline V gene has CDR1 SNHLY and CDR2 FYNNEI. CDR3 sequence reads: CASITSGSPLHF. Here the CDR3 DNA reads TGTGCCAGCATTACGTCGGGATCACCCCTCCACTTT.

The rearrangement uses TRBV12-5 and TRBJ2-1; 7 bases align to TRBD2. This CDR3 contains 15 residues. Germline lookup yields CDR1 LGHNT and CDR2 FRNRAP. V lost 5 bases to trimming and J lost 6 bases; unmatched junction nucleotides: 10. The CDR3 DNA reads TGTGCTAGTGGTCTGGGCTGGGGGGGAGTCAATGAGCAGTTCTTC. This codes for CASGLGWGGVNEQFF.

The chain joins TRBV19 to TRBJ1-5; TRBD1 matches 9 bases. The CDR3 spans 14 residues. V gave up 3 bases and J gave up 9 bases; unmatched junction bases: 6. Germline values: CDR1 LNHDA, CDR2 SQIVND (reference sequence). CDR3 nucleotides: TGTGCCAGTAGTATCGGGACAGGGACTTTGCCCCAGCATTTT. Amino acids: CASSIGTGTLPQHF.

This clone was seen just once. The rearrangement uses TRBV5-1 and TRBJ2-7; TRBD2 matches at 12 bases. J was trimmed by 4 bases and V by 5 bases; bases with no gene match: 7. The germline V gene has CDR1 SGHRS and CDR2 YFSETQ. The CDR3 sequence is 15 residues long. As DNA, the CDR3 is TGCGCCAGCAGAATGACTAGCGGGAGAACTTACGAGCAGTACTTC. Its translation is CASRMTSGRTYEQYF.

Notes on this clone: An end of the junction does not agree with germline; a read error may underlie this. V is TRBV11-2 and J is TRBJ1-3, with 7 bases lining up with TRBD1. CDR3 length equals 15 residues. The V gene's germline CDR1 is SGHAT and CDR2 FQNNGV. The DNA for the CDR3 is TGTGCCAGCAGATTAGGAGGGGGCGCCGGAAACACCATATATTTT. This sequence encodes CASRLGGGAGNTIYF.

The rearrangement uses TRBV28 and TRBJ1-4; maybe TRBD1 (5 bases). CDR1 is MDHEN, CDR2 SYDVKM, per germline. Trimming shortened V by 5 bases and J by 6 bases, and 10 bases separated the two germline ends. This CDR3 contains 13 residues. This chain's CDR3 is CASSQGEDEKLFF. The CDR3 region has the DNA TGTGCCAGCAGTCAAGGGGAAGATGAAAAACTGTTTTTT.

The J gene is TRBJ2-1, the V gene TRBV9, with 10 positions matching TRBD1. The J segment lost 6 bases and the V segment lost 4 bases, leaving 22 bases of the junction unmatched. Germline CDR1 and CDR2: SGDLS and YYNGEE. The length of the CDR3 is 20 residues. The CDR3 DNA follows: TGTGCCAGCAGCCCCCGGACAGGGGGAGGCGGTGGCGGGAGTGGCAATGAGCAGTTCTTC. Its protein is CASSPRTGGGGGGSGNEQFF. Together with reference TRBV9 and TRBJ2-1, the CDR3 gives the full variable domain: DSGVTQTPKHLITATGQRVTLRCSPRSGDLSVYWYQQSLDQGLQFLIQYYNGEERAKGNILERFSAQQFPDLHSELNLSSLELGDSALYFCASSPRTGGGGGGSGNEQFFGPGTRLTVL.

With regard to this clone: Other DNA variants within this sample encode the same CDR3. The CDR3 here is CASSLSGSSYNEQFF. Here the CDR3 DNA reads TGTGCCAGCAGCCTCAGCGGGAGCTCCTACAATGAGCAGTTCTTC. The rearrangement links TRBV7-3 to TRBJ2-1; TRBD2 agrees at 8 bases. The CDR3 extends over 15 amino acids. Germline-derived CDR1 and CDR2 are SGHTA and FQGTGA. V lost 5 bases and J lost 0; bases outside the gene matches: 3.

The rearrangement joins TRBV12-5 to TRBJ2-5, with 7 bases matching TRBD1. CDR1 is LGHNT, CDR2 FRNRAP, per germline. The V and J ends lost 2 bases and 6 bases, in that order; junction bases with no gene match: 18. The CDR3 has 18 residues. This CDR3 reads CASGLSRTGAFLGKTQYF. CDR3 DNA: TGTGCTAGTGGTTTGTCAAGAACAGGGGCGTTTTTGGGAAAGACCCAGTACTTC.